The clone carrying this TCR beta chain was counted ten times or more. Its antigen is still unknown. This sample was taken from a study of regulatory T cells in long-lasting Graves disease. Broader study findings: Compared with new cases, persistent Graves' patients showed reduced TCR diversity. TRBV28, TRBJ1-2 and TRBJ2-5 were favored in persistent disease.

According to the study, TCR beta libraries were built with iRepertoire HTBI primers and CDR3-region Arm-PCR. TCRdb re-derived calls from the multiplex PCR reads in MiXCR, one entry per CDR3 protein. The sample includes some 490,000 distinct CDR3 sequences, around 13% seen only once; the top ten take 7.5% to 9%. The CDR3 covers 14 residues. In germline, CDR1 is DFQATT, CDR2 SNEGSKA (reference sequence). V lost 5 bases, J lost 3 bases, and 16 bases lay in between. Time point reported: newly diagnosed GD, antithyroid drugs for less than 3 months. Extracted PBMC RNA gave rise to the TCR library. Separately, the same data were catalogued under a study of T cells in Graves' hyperthyroidism and ophthalmopathy. That work states: It was uncontrolled infection, other autoimmune disease, pregnancy or lactation that excluded patients. Researchers report that a 13 V-J model separated ophthalmopathy from stable hyperthyroidism.

The chain employs TRBV20-1 and TRBJ2-5; the D is unclear. This receptor was identified in a woman between 25 and 40 years old with Graves disease. Specimen: peripheral blood mononuclear cells (PBMCs), collected at new diagnosis, from a patient treated with antithyroid drugs. The CDR3 reads CSAVLASEKETQYF. The CDR3 nucleotides read TGCAGTGCTGTTCTGGCGTCCGAGAAAGAGACCCAGTACTTC.